This T cell receptor (beta chain) was observed in a study of cytomegalovirus exposure and HLA in healthy donors. Broader study findings: Some TCR beta chains (more than 150 of them) were listed as cytomegalovirus-associated. Rare TCR sequences dominated, though some public TCRs recurred in many donors.

The assay was immunoSEQ multiplex PCR, and TCRdb's table has in-frame clones only and misses some. The sample holds more than 140,000 clones, around 90% seen once. Regarding this clone: Its antigen is unidentified.

This CDR3 is built from 16 residues. CDR1 is SGHAT and CDR2 is FQDESV in the germline V gene (reference sequence). The V and J ends lost 1 base and 3 bases, in that order; junction bases with no gene match: 6. The chain couples TRBV11-1 to TRBJ2-7; 10 nucleotides align to TRBD2. Sequenced input: PBMCs. This TCR was recovered from a woman aged 18-29 years in good health and CMV-seropositive. The DNA for the CDR3 is TGTGCCAGCAGCTTAGGGGCTAGCGGGGGCCGCTACGAGCAGTACTTC. As protein: CASSLGASGGRYEQYF.